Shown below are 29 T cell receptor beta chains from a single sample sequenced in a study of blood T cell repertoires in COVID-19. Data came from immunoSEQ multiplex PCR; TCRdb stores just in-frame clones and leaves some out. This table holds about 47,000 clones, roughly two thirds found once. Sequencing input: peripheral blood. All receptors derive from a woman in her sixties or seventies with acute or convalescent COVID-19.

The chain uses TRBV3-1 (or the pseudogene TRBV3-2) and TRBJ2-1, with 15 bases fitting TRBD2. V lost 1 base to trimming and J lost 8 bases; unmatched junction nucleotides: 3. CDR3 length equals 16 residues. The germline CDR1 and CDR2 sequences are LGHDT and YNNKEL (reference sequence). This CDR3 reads CASSQARTSGRDEQFF. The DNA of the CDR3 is TGTGCCAGCAGCCAAGCCAGGACTAGCGGGAGGGATGAGCAGTTCTTC.

Here the CDR3 reads CASSFDSRQETQYF. The CDR3 DNA is TGTGCCAGCAGTTTCGACTCCCGCCAAGAGACCCAGTACTTC. The V and J genes are TRBV7-2 and TRBJ2-5; D remains unclear. Germline V gene data show CDR1 as SGHTA and CDR2 as FQGNSA. The CDR3 covers 14 residues. The V end was cut by 6 bases, the J end by 1 base, with 12 bases between. The variable domain in full, completed from reference TRBV7-2 and TRBJ2-5, reads GAGVSQSPSNKVTEKGKDVELRCDPISGHTALYWYRQSLGQGLEFLIYFQGNSAPDKSGLPSDRFSAERTGGSVSTLTIQRTQQEDSAVYLCASSFDSRQETQYFGPGTRLLVL.

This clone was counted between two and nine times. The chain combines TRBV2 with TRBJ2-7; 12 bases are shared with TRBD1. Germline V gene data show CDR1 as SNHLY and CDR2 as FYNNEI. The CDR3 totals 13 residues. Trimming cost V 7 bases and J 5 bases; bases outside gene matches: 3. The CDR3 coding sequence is TGTGCCAGCACGGGACAGGGGGCCCACGAGCAGTACTTC. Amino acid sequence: CASTGQGAHEQYF. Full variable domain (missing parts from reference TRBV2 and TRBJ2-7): EPEVTQTPSHQVTQMGQEVILRCVPISNHLYFYWYRQILGQKVEFLVSFYNNEISEKSEIFDDQFSVERPDGSNFTLKIRSTKLEDSAMYFCASTGQGAHEQYFGPGTRLTVT.

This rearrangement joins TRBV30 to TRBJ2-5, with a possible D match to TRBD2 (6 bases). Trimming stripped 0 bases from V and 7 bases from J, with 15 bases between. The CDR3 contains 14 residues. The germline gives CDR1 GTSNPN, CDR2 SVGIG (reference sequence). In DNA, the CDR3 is TGTGCCTGGAGTGTACTGGCGGGAAGCGGGACCCAGTACTTC. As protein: CAWSVLAGSGTQYF.

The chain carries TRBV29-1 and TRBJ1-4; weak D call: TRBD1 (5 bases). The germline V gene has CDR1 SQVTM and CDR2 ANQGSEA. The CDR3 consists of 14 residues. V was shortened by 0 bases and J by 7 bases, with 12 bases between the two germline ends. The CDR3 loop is CSVEDRRGGEKLFF. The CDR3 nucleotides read TGCAGCGTTGAAGACCGGAGGGGAGGTGAAAAACTGTTTTTT.

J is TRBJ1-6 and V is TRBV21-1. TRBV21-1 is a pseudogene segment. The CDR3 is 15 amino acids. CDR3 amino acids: CASSKETTRRSPLHF. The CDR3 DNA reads TGTGCCAGCAGCAAGGAGACCACGAGAAGATCACCCCTCCACTTT.

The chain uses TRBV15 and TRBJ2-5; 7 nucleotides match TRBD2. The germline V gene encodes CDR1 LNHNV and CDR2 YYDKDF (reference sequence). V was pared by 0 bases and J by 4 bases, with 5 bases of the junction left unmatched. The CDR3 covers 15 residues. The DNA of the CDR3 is TGTGCCACCAGCAGAGACGGGGGGTGGCGAGAGACCCAGTACTTC. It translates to CATSRDGGWRETQYF. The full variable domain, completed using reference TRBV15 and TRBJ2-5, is DAMVIQNPRYQVTQFGKPVTLSCSQTLNHNVMYWYQQKSSQAPKLLFHYYDKDFNNEADTPDNFQSRRPNTSFCFLDIRSPGLGDTAMYLCATSRDGGWRETQYFGPGTRLLVL.

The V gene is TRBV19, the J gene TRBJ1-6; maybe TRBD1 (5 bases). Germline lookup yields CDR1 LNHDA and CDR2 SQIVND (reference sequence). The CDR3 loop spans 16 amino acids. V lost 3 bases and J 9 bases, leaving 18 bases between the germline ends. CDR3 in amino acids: CASSIRQGQLSSPLHF. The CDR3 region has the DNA TGTGCCAGTAGTATTCGGCAGGGCCAACTTAGTTCACCCCTCCACTTT. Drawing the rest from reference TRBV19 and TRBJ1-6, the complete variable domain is DGGITQSPKYLFRKEGQNVTLSCEQNLNHDAMYWYRQDPGQGLRLIYYSQIVNDFQKGDIAEGYSVSREKKESFPLTVTSAQKNPTAFYLCASSIRQGQLSSPLHFGNGTRLTVT.

The chain's CDR3 is CASSYDGGRAPDTQYF. The CDR3 DNA sequence: TGTGCCAGCAGTTACGACGGCGGGAGGGCCCCAGATACGCAGTATTTT. The genes are TRBV6-5 and TRBJ2-3; 9 positions match TRBD2. V gave up 2 bases and J gave up 4 bases; unmatched junction bases: 7. This CDR3 is built from 16 residues. Per the germline V gene, CDR1 is MNHEY and CDR2 is SVGAGI.

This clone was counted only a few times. CDR3 in amino acids: CASSLAVDSGGAQETQYF. For the CDR3, the DNA is TGTGCCAGCAGCTTGGCCGTCGATAGCGGGGGGGCCCAAGAGACCCAGTACTTC. The chain is built from TRBV5-4 and TRBJ2-5, with 11 bases fitting TRBD2. The CDR3 is 18 residues long. V shed 0 bases and J 1 base; nucleotides not matched to a gene: 8. Germline loops: CDR1 SGHNT, CDR2 YYREEE (reference sequence).

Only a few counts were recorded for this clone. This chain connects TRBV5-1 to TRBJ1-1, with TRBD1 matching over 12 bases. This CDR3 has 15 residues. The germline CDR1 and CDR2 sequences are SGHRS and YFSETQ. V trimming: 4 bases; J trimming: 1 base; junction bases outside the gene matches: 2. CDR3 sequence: CASSPGQGANTEAFF. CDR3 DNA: TGCGCCAGCAGCCCGGGACAGGGGGCGAACACTGAAGCTTTCTTT.

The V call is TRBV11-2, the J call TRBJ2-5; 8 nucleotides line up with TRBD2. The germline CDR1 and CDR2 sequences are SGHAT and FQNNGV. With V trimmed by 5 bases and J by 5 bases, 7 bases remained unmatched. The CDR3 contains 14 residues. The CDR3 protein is CASSRAGVGETQYF. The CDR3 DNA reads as TGTGCCAGCAGCCGAGCGGGAGTTGGCGAGACCCAGTACTTC. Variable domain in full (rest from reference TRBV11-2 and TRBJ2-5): EAGVAQSPRYKIIEKRQSVAFWCNPISGHATLYWYQQILGQGPKLLIQFQNNGVVDDSQLPKDRFSAERLKGVDSTLKIQPAKLEDSAVYLCASSRAGVGETQYFGPGTRLLVL.

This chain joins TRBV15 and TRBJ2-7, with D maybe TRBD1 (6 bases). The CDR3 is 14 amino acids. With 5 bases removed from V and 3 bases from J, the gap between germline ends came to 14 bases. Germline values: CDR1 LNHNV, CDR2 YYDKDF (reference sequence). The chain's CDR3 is CATSGGLRGYEQYF. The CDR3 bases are TGTGCCACCAGCGGGGGCCTCAGGGGCTACGAGCAGTACTTC.

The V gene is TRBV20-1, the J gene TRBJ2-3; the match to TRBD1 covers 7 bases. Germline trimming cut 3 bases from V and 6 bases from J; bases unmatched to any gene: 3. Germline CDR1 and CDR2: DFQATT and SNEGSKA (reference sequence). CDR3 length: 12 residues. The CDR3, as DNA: TGCAGTGCTAGTTCCAGGGGGGATACGCAGTATTTT. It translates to CSASSRGDTQYF.

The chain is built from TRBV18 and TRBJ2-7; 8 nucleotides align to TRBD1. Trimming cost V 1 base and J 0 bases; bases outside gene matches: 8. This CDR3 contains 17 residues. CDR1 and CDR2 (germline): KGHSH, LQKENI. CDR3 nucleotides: TGTGCCAGCTCACCACTTTCTCGGGACAGGAGCTCCTACGAGCAGTACTTC. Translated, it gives CASSPLSRDRSSYEQYF.

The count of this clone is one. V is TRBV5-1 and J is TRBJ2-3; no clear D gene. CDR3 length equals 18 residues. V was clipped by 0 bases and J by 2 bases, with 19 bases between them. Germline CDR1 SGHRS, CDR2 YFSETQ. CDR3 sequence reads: CASSLVALGRPNTDTQYF. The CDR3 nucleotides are TGCGCCAGCAGCTTGGTGGCCCTAGGTAGGCCCAACACAGATACGCAGTATTTT.

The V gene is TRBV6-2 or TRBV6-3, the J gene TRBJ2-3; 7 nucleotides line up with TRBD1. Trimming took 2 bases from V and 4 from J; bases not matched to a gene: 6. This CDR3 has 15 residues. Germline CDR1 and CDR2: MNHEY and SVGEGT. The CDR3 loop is CASSYDRVGADTQYF. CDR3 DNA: TGTGCCAGCAGTTACGACAGGGTCGGGGCAGATACGCAGTATTTT.

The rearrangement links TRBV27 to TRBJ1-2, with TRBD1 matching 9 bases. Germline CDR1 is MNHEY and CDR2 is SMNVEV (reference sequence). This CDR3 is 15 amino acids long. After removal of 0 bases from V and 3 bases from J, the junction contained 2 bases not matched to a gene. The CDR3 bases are TGTGCCAGCAGTTTATCGGGACAGGGCTACTATGGCTACACCTTC. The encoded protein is CASSLSGQGYYGYTF.

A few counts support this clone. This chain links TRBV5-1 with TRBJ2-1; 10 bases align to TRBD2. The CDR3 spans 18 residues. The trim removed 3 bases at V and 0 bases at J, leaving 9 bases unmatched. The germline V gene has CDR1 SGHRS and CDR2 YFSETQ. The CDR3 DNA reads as TGCGCCAGCAGCTCAGAGGCACTAGCGGGAATCTCCTACAATGAGCAGTTCTTC. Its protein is CASSSEALAGISYNEQFF.

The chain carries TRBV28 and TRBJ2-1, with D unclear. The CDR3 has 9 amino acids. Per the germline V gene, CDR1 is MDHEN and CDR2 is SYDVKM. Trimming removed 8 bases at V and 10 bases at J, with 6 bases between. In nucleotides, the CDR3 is TGTGCCAGCGAGGTGGAGCAGTTCTTC. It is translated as CASEVEQFF.

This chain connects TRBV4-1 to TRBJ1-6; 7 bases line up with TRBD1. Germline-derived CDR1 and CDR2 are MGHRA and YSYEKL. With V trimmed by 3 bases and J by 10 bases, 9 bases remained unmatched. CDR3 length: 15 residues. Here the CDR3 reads CASSQAGGIQSPLHF. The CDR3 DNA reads TGCGCCAGCAGCCAGGCAGGGGGTATTCAATCACCCCTCCACTTT.

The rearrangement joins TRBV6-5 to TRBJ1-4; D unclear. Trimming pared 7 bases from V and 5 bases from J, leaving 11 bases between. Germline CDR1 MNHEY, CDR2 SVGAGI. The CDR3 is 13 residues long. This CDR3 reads CASIQTHNEKLFF. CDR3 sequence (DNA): TGTGCCAGCATACAGACCCACAATGAAAAACTGTTTTTT.

The CDR3 nucleotides are TGTGCCACCAGCAGTCCCCAGGGTAGCGGCCTTTCGGGGGAGCTGTTTTTT. Encoded protein: CATSSPQGSGLSGELFF. This chain connects TRBV15 to TRBJ2-2, with D perhaps matching TRBD2 (6 bases). The length of the CDR3 is 17 residues. From germline, CDR1 is LNHNV and CDR2 YYDKDF (reference sequence). Deletions cut 3 bases from V and 8 bases from J, with 22 bases between.

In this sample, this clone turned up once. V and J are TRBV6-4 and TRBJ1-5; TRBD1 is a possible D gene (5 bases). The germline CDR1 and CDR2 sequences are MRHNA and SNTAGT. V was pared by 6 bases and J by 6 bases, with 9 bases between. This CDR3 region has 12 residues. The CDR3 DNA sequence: TGTGCCAGCAGGACAGAGCCTCAGCCCCAGCATTTT. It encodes CASRTEPQPQHF.

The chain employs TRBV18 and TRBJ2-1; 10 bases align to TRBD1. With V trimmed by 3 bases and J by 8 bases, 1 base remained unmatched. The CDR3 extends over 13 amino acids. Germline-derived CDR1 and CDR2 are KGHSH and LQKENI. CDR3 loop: CASSPGTGDEQFF. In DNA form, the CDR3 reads TGTGCCAGCTCACCGGGGACAGGGGATGAGCAGTTCTTC.

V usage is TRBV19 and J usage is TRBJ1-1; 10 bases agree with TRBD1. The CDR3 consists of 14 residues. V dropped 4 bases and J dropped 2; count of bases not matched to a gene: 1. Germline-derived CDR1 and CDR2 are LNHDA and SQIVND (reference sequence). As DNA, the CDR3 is TGTGCCAGTAGTACGACAGGGGGCAACACTGAAGCTTTCTTT. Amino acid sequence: CASSTTGGNTEAFF.

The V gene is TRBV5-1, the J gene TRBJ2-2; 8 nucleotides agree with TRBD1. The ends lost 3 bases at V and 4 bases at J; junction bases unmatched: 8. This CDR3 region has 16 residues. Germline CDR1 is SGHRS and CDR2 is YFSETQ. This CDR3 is CASSSRGPGGTGELFF. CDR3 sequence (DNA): TGCGCCAGCAGCTCCAGGGGGCCCGGGGGCACCGGGGAGCTGTTTTTT.

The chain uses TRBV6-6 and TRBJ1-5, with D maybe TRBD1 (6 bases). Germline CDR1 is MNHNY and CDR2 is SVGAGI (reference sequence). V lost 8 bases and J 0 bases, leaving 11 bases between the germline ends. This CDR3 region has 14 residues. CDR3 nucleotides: TGTGCCAGCCAGGGACATTATAGCAATCAGCCCCAGCATTTT. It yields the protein CASQGHYSNQPQHF.

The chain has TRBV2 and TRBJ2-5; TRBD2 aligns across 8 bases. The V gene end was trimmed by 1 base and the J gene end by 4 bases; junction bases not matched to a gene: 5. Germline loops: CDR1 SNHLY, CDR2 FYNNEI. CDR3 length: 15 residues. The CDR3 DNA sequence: TGTGCCAGCAGTGAAGGAGGTCTAGCGGGAGAGACCCAGTACTTC. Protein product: CASSEGGLAGETQYF.